The 2 T cell receptor beta chains reported below all come from one sample, sequenced in a study of blood T cell repertoires in COVID-19. Profiled with immunoSEQ multiplex PCR; TCRdb holds only in-frame clones, not every one. The sample includes some 290,000 clones, more than 90% of them seen just once. Source material: PBMCs or T cells enriched from blood (not recorded which). The receptors derive from a woman aged 25 to 39 who had been exposed to COVID-19.

This sequence joins TRBV5-1 and TRBJ1-2; 12 nucleotides match TRBD1. The V segment lost 4 bases and the J segment 2 bases; nucleotides outside the gene matches: 6. From germline, CDR1 is SGHRS and CDR2 YFSETQ. This CDR3 region has 16 residues. CDR3 nucleotides: TGCGCCAGCAGCATGGGACAGGGGGCGACCAACTATGGCTACACCTTC. The encoded protein is CASSMGQGATNYGYTF.

The CDR3 bases are TGTGCCATCACCAATGACCCGGGCACTGAAGCTTTCTTT. Its translation: CAITNDPGTEAFF. The chain is built from TRBV10-3 and TRBJ1-1; D is uncertain. Looked up from germline, CDR1 is ENHRY and CDR2 is SYGVKD. Trimming cost V 7 bases and J 4 bases, with 13 bases left between them. The CDR3 spans 13 residues.